The clone carrying this TCR beta chain was counted a few times. This sample stems from a study of T-cell memory formation after mild COVID-19. TCRdb independently ran MiXCR on the 5' RACE reads; one entry per CDR3 protein. Here the sample spans 300,000 to 350,000 distinct CDR3 sequences, 15% to 20% being singletons. The ends were cut back, 4 bases at V and 4 bases at J, with 11 bases in the middle. This CDR3 is built from 14 residues. Germline loops: CDR1 WSHSY, CDR2 SAAADI. The chain links TRBV10-2 to TRBJ1-5, with D perhaps matching TRBD1 (5 bases). This clonotype originated in a man aged 18 to 30 who had mild COVID-19 (a few samples of this study predate the infection). Cell type and time point are not known. Input material: PBMCs or a T cell subset sorted from them (not recorded which). CDR3 nucleotide sequence: TGCGCCAGCAGTGGACAGCTGGTGAATCAGCCCCAGCATTTT. Protein: CASSGQLVNQPQHF.